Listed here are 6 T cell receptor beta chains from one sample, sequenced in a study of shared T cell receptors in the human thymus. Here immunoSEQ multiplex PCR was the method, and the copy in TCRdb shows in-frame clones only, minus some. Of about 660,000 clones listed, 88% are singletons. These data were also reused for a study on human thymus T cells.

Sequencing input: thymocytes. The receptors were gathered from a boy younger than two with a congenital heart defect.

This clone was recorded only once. CDR3 region: CASSLLGWNGSCNEQFF. As DNA, the CDR3 is TGCGCCAGCAGCTTGCTCGGTTGGAACGGGAGTTGTAATGAGCAGTTCTTC. The chain employs TRBV5-1 and TRBJ2-1, with D possibly matching TRBD2 (6 bases). V was trimmed by 1 base and J by 7 bases, leaving 21 bases between them. This CDR3 spans 17 amino acids. Germline CDR1 SGHRS, CDR2 YFSETQ. Variable domain in full (rest from reference TRBV5-1 and TRBJ2-1): KAGVTQTPRYLIKTRGQQVTLSCSPISGHRSVSWYQQTPGQGLQFLFEYFSETQRNKGNFPGRFSGRQFSNSRSEMNVSTLELGDSALYLCASSLLGWNGSCNEQFFGPGTRLTVL.

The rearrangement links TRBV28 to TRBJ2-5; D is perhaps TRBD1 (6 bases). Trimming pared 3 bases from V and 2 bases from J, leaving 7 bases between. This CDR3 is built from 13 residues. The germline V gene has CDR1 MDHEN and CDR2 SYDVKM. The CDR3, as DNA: TGTGCCAGCAGTTTTACAGGGCAAGAGACCCAGTACTTC. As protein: CASSFTGQETQYF.

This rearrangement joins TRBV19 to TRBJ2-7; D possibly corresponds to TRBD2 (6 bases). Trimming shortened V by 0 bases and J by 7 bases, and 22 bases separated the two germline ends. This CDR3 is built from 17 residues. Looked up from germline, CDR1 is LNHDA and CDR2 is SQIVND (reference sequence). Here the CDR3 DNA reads TGTGCCAGTAGTATAGATCTCGGGGGAGGTGCCCTCGATGAGCAGTACTTC. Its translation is CASSIDLGGGALDEQYF.

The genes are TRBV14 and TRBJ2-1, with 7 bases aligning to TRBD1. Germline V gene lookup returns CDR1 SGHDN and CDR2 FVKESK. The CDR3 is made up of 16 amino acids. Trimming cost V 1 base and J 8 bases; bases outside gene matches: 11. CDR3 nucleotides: TGTGCCAGCAGCCAAGGAGGGGGCCGTGGGGTCCATGAGCAGTTCTTC. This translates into CASSQGGGRGVHEQFF. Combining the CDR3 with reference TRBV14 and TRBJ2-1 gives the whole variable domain EAGVTQFPSHSVIEKGQTVTLRCDPISGHDNLYWYRRVMGKEIKFLLHFVKESKQDESGMPNNRFLAERTGGTYSTLKVQPAELEDSGVYFCASSQGGGRGVHEQFFGPGTRLTVL.

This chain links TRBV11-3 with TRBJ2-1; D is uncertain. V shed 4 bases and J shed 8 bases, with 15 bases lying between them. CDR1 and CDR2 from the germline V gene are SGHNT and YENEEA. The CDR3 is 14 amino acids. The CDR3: CASSSPLVGYEQFF. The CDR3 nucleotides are TGTGCCAGCAGCTCTCCACTTGTTGGTTATGAGCAGTTCTTC.

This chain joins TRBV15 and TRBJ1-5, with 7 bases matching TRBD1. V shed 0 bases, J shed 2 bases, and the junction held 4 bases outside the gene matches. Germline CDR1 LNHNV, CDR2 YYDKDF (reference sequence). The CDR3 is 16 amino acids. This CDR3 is CATSREGRGGNQPQHF. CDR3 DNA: TGTGCCACCAGCAGAGAGGGCAGGGGGGGCAATCAGCCCCAGCATTTT.